This T cell receptor (beta chain) was identified in a study of shared clonotypes between healthy human individuals. The donors were all Caucasian adults (living in Nashville, Tennessee). Every subset had its genomic DNA shared out evenly among several immunoSEQ plates. Researchers sequenced unsorted PBMC DNA using ten immunoSEQ deep assay plates. In the original processing: Filtering differed since immunoSEQ provided only junctions, with no quality scores. Data came from immunoSEQ multiplex PCR; TCRdb stores just in-frame clones and leaves some out. The V and J calls and clone size were taken over from that table, and D and trimming were inferred from the DNA. The sample consists of fewer than 550,000 clones, about three quarters of them appearing once. Germline V gives CDR1 SGHTA, CDR2 FQGNSA. The V gene lost 0 bases and the J gene lost 7 bases, with 13 bases spanning the gap. The CDR3 contains 15 residues.

Sequenced: PBMCs. The origin of this receptor is a woman aged 40 to 50 in good health. Some clones in this sample may be carry-over from other donors' samples. V usage is TRBV7-2 and J usage is TRBJ1-5; D not certain. The CDR3 is CASSLAGRETQPQHF. CDR3 nucleotides: TGTGCCAGCAGCTTAGCAGGGCGGGAGACGCAGCCCCAGCATTTT.